The T cell receptor (beta chain) under discussion was sequenced for a study of T cell responses to AZD1222 COVID-19 vaccine. The protocol was immunoSEQ multiplex PCR, while the TCRdb copy is restricted to in-frame clones and leaves out a portion. In the table there are about 160,000 clones, about 92% of which are singletons. Here the sequenced sample was peripheral blood, taken on day 0 of AZD1222 vaccination. The TCR was taken from an adult in good health.

The CDR3 loop is CASRETGENSPLHF. DNA of the CDR3: TGTGCCAGCAGAGAGACAGGGGAAAATTCACCCCTCCACTTT. The rearrangement joins TRBV7-9 to TRBJ1-6; TRBD1 agrees at 8 bases. Looked up from germline, CDR1 is SEHNR and CDR2 is FQNEAQ (reference sequence). J gave up 7 bases and V 6 bases, and 5 bases lay outside the gene matches. This CDR3 has 14 residues.